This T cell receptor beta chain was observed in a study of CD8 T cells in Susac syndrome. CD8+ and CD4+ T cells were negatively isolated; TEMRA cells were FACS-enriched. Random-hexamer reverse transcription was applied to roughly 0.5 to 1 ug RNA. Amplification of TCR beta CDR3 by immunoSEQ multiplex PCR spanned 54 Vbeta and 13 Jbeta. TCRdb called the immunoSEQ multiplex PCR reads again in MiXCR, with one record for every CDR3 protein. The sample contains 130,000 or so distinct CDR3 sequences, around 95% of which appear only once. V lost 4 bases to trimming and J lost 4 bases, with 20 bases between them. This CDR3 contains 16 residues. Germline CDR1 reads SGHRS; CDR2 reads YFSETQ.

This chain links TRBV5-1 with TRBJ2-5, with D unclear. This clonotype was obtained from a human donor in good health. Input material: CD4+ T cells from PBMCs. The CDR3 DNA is TGCGCCAGCAGCCCGGCAGGACGGACGGCCTCAGAGACCCAGTACTTC. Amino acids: CASSPAGRTASETQYF.